These 3 T cell receptor beta chains share one sample of origin, sequenced in a study of blood T cell repertoires in COVID-19. Clones were sequenced by immunoSEQ multiplex PCR, and TCRdb holds only the in-frame ones, with some missing. The table records roughly 120,000 clones, approximately 90% of them present only once. Sequenced sample: peripheral blood. These receptors all stem from a human donor with active COVID-19. The donor label of this sample is uncertain.

This sequence joins TRBV5-4 and TRBJ1-2, with TRBD1 matching over 7 bases. CDR1 and CDR2 (germline): SGHNT, YYREEE (reference sequence). V was pared by 4 bases and J by 3 bases, with 6 bases of the junction left unmatched. The CDR3 consists of 14 residues. CDR3 DNA sequence: TGTGCCAGCAGCCGGGGACAGACGGACTATGGCTACACCTTC. Its protein product is CASSRGQTDYGYTF.

The rearrangement joins TRBV28 to TRBJ1-5, with 10 nucleotides matching TRBD1. The CDR3 loop spans 14 amino acids. The V and J ends lost 4 bases and 5 bases, in that order; junction bases with no gene match: 2. Germline V gives CDR1 MDHEN, CDR2 SYDVKM. The CDR3 here is CASSYGTGDQPQHF. In nucleotides, the CDR3 is TGTGCCAGCAGTTACGGGACAGGGGATCAGCCCCAGCATTTT.

The V gene is TRBV7-2, the J gene TRBJ2-5, with TRBD1 identical over 10 bases. This CDR3 is built from 15 residues. CDR1 is SGHTA, CDR2 FQGNSA, per germline. After removal of 5 bases from V and 5 bases from J, the junction contained 8 bases not matched to a gene. The CDR3 bases are TGTGCCAGCAGCCCAGTGACAGGGGGCGAGGAGACCCAGTACTTC. It is translated as CASSPVTGGEETQYF.